This TCR beta chain was identified during a study of neurological immune-mediated disorders. Germline assignment: CDR1 WSHSY and CDR2 SAAADI. V gave up 6 bases and J gave up 4 bases, with 10 bases separating them. This CDR3 spans 13 amino acids. This clonotype has ten or more counts. Time point of the sample: longitudinal time-point 2. TCRdb re-derived calls from the 5' RACE reads in MiXCR, one entry per CDR3 protein. The table has some 48,000 distinct CDR3 sequences, around 13% seen once; the top ten hold 4.5%. The origin of this receptor is a male donor with HTLV-1-associated myelopathy (HAM/TSP). The sequenced material came from PBMCs. The genes are TRBV10-2 and TRBJ2-1, with D perhaps being TRBD1 or TRBD2 (5 bases each). The DNA for the CDR3 is TGCGCCAGCAGAATGGGACCATACAATGAGCAGTTCTTC. It yields the protein CASRMGPYNEQFF.